This T cell receptor (beta chain) was sequenced in a study of T-cell reconstitution after alpha-beta-depleted transplantation in children. The CDR3 consists of 15 residues. Trimming removed 3 bases at V and 0 bases at J, with 8 bases between. A library of TCRbeta sequences, prepared with unique molecular identifiers, was generated. TCRdb re-analysed the PCR reads in MiXCR, keeping a single row per CDR3 protein. The sample lists 640,000 or so distinct CDR3 sequences, 16% seen once, with about 1.1% in the top ten. This clonotype was picked up many times. The TCR comes from a human donor who donated a stem cell graft to a child with acute myeloid leukemia. Sequences were derived from PBMCs from the stem cell graft donor, sampled from the stem cell graft. The chain uses TRBV12-3 or TRBV12-4 and TRBJ2-2; a weak D match, TRBD1 (5 bases). The CDR3 region is CASSFDSPNTGELFF. The DNA of the CDR3 is TGTGCCAGCAGTTTCGACAGCCCGAACACCGGGGAGCTGTTTTTT.